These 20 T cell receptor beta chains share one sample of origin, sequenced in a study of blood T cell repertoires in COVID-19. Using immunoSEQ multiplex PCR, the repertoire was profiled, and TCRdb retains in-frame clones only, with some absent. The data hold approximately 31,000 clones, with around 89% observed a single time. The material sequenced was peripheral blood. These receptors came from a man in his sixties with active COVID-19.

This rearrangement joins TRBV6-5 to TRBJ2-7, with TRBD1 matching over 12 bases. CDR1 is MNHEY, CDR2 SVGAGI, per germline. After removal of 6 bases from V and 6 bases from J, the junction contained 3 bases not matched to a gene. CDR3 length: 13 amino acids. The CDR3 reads CASSRGQGAEQYF. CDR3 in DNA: TGTGCCAGCAGCCGGGGACAGGGGGCCGAGCAGTACTTC.

In DNA, the CDR3 is TGCAGCGCTGGGGCCCCTAACTATGGCTACACCTTC. It encodes CSAGAPNYGYTF. This chain joins TRBV29-1 and TRBJ1-2; D is perhaps TRBD1 (5 bases). Germline CDR1 SQVTM, CDR2 ANQGSEA. The V end lost 7 bases, the J end lost 0 bases, and 9 bases lay between the germline ends. The CDR3 loop spans 12 amino acids.

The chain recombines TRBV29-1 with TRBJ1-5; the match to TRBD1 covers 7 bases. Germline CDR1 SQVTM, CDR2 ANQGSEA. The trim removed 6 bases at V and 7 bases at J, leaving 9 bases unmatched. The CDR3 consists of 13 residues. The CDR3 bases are TGCAGCGTCGGGGGGGACAGCGGACAGCCCCAGCATTTT. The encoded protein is CSVGGDSGQPQHF.

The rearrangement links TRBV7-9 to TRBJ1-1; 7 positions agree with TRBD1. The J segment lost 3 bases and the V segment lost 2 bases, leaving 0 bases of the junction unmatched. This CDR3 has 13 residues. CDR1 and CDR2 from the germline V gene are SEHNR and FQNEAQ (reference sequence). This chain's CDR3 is CASSLQGDTEAFF. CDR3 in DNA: TGTGCCAGCAGCTTACAGGGGGACACTGAAGCTTTCTTT.

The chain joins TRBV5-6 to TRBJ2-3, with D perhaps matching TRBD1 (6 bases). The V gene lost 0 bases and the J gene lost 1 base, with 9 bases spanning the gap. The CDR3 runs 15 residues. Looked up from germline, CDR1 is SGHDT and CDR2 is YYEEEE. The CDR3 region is CASSLVPGGTDTQYF. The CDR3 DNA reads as TGTGCCAGCAGCTTGGTCCCAGGGGGCACAGATACGCAGTATTTT.

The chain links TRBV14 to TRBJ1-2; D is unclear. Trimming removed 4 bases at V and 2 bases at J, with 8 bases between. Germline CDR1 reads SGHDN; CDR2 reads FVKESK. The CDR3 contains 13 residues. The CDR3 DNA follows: TGTGCCAGCAGCCGAGACATGAACTATGGCTACACCTTC. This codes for CASSRDMNYGYTF.

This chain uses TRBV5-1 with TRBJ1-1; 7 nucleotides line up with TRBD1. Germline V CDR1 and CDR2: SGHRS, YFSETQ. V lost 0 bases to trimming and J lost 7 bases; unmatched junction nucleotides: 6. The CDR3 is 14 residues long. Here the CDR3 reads CASSLEWGQNEAFF. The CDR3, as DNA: TGCGCCAGCAGCTTGGAATGGGGACAGAATGAAGCTTTCTTT.

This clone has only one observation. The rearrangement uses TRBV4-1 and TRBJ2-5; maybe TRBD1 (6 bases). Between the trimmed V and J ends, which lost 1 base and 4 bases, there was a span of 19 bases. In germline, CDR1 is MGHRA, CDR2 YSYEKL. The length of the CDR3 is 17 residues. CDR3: CASSQVKTGWERETQYF. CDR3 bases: TGCGCCAGCAGCCAAGTCAAAACAGGGTGGGAGAGAGAGACCCAGTACTTC.

The CDR3 loop is CASSYPPGNEQYF. CDR3 DNA: TGTGCCAGCAGTTACCCGCCGGGGAACGAGCAGTACTTC. The chain combines TRBV28 with TRBJ2-7; tentative D call: TRBD2 (5 bases). Trimming removed 4 bases from V and 5 bases from J, with 12 bases in between. Germline V gene sequence: CDR1 MDHEN, CDR2 SYDVKM. The CDR3 runs 13 residues.

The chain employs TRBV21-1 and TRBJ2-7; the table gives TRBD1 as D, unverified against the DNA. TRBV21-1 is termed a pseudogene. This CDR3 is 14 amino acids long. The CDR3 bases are TGTGCCAGCAGCAACCACGACAGAATCTACGAGCAGTACTTC. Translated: CASSNHDRIYEQYF.

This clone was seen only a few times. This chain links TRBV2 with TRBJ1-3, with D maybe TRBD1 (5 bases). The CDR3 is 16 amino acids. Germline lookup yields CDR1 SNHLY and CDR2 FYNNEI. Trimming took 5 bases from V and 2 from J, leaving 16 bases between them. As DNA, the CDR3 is TGTGCCAGCAGTCTTACGTTGGCAGGGACTGGAAACACCATATATTTT. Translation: CASSLTLAGTGNTIYF.

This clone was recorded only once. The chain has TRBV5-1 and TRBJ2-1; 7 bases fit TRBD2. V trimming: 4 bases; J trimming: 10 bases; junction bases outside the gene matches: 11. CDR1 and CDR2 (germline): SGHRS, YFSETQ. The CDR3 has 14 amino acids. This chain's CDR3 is CASSEGLLGGEQFF. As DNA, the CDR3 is TGCGCCAGCAGCGAGGGACTACTTGGGGGAGAGCAGTTCTTC.

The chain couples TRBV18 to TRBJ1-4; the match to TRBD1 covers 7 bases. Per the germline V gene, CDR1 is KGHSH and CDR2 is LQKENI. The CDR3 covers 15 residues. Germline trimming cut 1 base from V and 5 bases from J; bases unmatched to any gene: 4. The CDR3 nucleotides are TGTGCCAGCTCACCACGGGGACAGCCCAATGAAAAACTGTTTTTT. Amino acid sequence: CASSPRGQPNEKLFF.

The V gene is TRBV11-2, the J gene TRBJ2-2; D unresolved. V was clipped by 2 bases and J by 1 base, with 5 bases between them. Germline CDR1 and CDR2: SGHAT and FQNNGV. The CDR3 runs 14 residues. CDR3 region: CASSLFRNTGELFF. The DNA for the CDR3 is TGTGCCAGCAGCTTATTCCGGAACACCGGGGAGCTGTTTTTT.

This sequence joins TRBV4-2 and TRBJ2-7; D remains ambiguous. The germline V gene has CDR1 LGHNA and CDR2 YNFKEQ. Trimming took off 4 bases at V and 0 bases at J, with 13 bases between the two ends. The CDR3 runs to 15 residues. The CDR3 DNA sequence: TGTGCCAGCAGCCGCGTTCAGGCGAGCTCCTACGAGCAGTACTTC. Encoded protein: CASSRVQASSYEQYF.

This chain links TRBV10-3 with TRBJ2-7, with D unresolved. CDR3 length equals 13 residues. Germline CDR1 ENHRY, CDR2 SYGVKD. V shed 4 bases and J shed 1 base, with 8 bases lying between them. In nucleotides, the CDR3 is TGTGCCATCAGTGTGAGAGAGTCCTACGAGCAGTACTTC. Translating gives CAISVRESYEQYF.

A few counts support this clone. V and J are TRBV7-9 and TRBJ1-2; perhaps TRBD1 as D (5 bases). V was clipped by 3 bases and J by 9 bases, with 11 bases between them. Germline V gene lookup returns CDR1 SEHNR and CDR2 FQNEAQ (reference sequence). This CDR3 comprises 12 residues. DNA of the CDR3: TGTGCCAGCAGCTTTGTCAGGGCAAGCTACACCTTC. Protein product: CASSFVRASYTF.

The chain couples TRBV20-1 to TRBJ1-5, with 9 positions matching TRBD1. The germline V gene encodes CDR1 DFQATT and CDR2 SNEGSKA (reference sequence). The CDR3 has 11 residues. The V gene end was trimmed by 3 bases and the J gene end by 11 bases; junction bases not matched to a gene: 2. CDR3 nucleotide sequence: TGCAGTGCTAGTTGGACAGGGGCCCAGCATTTT. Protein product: CSASWTGAQHF.

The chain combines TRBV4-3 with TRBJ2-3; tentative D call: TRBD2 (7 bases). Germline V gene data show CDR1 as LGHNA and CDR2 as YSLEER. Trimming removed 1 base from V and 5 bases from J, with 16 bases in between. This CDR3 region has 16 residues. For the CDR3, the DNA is TGCGCCAGCAGCCAAGTGTTAGGGGGGGATGGAGATACGCAGTATTTT. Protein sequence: CASSQVLGGDGDTQYF.

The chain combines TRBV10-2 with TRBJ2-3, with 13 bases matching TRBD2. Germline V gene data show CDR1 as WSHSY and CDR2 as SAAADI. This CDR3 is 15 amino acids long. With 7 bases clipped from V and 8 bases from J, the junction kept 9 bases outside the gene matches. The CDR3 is CASTPTSGGAGTQYF. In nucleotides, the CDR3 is TGCGCCAGCACCCCTACTAGCGGGGGGGCCGGTACGCAGTATTTT.